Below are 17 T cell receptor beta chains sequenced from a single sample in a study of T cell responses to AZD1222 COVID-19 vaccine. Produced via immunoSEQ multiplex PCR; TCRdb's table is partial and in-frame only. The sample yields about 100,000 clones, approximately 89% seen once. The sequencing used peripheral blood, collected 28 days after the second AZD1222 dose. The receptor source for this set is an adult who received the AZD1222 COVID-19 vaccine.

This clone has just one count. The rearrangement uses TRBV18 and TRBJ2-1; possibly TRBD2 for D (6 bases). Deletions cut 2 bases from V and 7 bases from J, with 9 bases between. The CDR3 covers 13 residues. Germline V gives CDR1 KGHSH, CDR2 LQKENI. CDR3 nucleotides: TGTGCCAGCTCACCATGGGAGGAGAATGAGCAGTTCTTC. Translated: CASSPWEENEQFF.

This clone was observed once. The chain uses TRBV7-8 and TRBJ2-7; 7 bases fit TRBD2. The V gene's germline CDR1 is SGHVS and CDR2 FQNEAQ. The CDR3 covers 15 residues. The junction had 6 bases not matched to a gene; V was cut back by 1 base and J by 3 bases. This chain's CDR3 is CASSLGGGDVYEQYF. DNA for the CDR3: TGTGCCAGCAGCTTAGGGGGGGGAGACGTCTACGAGCAGTACTTC.

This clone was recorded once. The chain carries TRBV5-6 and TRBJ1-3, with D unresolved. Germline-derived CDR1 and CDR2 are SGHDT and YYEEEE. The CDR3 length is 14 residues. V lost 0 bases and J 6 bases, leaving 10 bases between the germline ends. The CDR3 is CASSLEGPANTIYF. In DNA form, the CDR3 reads TGTGCCAGCAGCTTGGAAGGGCCCGCAAACACCATATATTTT.

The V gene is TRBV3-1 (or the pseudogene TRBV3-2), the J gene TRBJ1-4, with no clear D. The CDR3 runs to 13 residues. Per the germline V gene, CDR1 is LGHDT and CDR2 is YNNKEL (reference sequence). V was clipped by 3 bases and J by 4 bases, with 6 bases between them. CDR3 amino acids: CASSQGNNEKLFF. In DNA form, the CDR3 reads TGTGCCAGCAGCCAGGGTAATAATGAAAAACTGTTTTTT.

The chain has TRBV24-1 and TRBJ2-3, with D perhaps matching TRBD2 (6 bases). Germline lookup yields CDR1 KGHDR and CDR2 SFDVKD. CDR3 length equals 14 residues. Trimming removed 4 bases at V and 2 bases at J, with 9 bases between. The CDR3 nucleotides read TGTGCCACCAGTGACGGGGGAATCACAGATACGCAGTATTTT. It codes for CATSDGGITDTQYF.

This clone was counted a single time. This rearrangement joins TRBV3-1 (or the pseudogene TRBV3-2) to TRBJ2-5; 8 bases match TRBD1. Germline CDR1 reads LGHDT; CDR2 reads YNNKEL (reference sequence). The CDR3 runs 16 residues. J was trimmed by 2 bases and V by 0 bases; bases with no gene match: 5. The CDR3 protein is CASSQEGTGHQETQYF. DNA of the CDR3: TGTGCCAGCAGCCAAGAGGGGACAGGACATCAAGAGACCCAGTACTTC.

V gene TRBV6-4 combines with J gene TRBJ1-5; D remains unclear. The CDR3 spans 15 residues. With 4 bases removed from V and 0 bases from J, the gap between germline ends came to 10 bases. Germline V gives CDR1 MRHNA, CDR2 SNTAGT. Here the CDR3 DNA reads TGTGCCAGCAGTGGCACCGGGTATAGCAATCAGCCCCAGCATTTT. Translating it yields CASSGTGYSNQPQHF.

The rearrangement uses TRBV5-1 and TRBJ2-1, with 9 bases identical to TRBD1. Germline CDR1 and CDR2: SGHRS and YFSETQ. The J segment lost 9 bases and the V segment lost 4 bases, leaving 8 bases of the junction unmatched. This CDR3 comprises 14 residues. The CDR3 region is CASSGDRVRSEQFF. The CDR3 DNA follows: TGCGCCAGCAGCGGGGACAGGGTGCGGAGTGAGCAGTTCTTC.

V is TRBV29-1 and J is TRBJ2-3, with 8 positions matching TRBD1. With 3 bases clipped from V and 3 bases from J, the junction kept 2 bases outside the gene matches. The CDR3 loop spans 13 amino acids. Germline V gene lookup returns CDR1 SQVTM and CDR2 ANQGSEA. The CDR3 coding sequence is TGCAGCGTTGACCGACAGGGGACAGATACGCAGTATTTT. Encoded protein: CSVDRQGTDTQYF.

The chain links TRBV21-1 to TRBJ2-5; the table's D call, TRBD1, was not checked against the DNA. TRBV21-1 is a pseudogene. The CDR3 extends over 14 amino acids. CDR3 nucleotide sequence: TGTGCCACCCCGGGACAGGGGGTGGTGGAGACCCAGTACTTC. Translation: CATPGQGVVETQYF.

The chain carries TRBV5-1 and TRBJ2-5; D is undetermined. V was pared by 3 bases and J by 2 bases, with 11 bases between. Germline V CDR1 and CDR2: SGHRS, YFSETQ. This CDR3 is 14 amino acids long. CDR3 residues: CASSSLPSQETQYF. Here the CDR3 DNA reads TGCGCCAGCAGCTCGCTACCGTCACAAGAGACCCAGTACTTC.

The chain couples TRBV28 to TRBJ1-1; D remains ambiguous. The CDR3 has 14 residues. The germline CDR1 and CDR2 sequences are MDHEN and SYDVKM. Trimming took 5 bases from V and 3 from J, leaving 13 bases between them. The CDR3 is CASSPGKVYTEAFF. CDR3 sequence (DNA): TGTGCCAGCAGTCCCGGAAAGGTGTACACTGAAGCTTTCTTT. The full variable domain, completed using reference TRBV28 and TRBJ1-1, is DVKVTQSSRYLVKRTGEKVFLECVQDMDHENMFWYRQDPGLGLRLIYFSYDVKMKEKGDIPEGYSVSREKKERFSLILESASTNQTSMYLCASSPGKVYTEAFFGQGTRLTVV.

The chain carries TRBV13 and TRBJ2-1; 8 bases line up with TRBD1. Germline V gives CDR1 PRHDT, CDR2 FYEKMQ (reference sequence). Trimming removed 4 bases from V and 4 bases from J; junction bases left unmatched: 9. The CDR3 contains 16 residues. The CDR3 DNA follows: TGTGCCAGCAGCTCTACCGGGACAGGCGAATACAATGAGCAGTTCTTC. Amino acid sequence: CASSSTGTGEYNEQFF.

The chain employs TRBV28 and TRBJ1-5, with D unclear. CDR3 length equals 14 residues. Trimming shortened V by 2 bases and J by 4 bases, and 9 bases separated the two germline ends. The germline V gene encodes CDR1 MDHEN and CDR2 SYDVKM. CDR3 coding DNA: TGTGCCAGCAGTTTACCACTACCGAATCAGCCCCAGCATTTT. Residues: CASSLPLPNQPQHF.

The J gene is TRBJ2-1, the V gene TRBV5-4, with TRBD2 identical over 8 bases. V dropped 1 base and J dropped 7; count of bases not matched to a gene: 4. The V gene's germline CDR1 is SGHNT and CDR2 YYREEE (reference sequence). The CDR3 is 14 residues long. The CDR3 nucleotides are TGTGCCAGCAGCTTGAGCGGGAGTTTAAATGAGCAGTTCTTC. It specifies CASSLSGSLNEQFF.

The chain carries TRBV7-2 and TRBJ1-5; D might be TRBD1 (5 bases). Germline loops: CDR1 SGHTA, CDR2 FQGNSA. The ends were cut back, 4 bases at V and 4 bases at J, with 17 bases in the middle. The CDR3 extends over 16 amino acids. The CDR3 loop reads CASSSPEGLGNQPQHF. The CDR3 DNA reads TGTGCCAGCAGCTCCCCCGAGGGGCTAGGGAATCAGCCCCAGCATTTT.

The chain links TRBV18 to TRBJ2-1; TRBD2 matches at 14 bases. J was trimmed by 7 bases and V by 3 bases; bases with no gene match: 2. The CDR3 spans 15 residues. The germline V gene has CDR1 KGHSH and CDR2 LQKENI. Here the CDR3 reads CASSPTSGRANEQFF. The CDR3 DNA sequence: TGTGCCAGCTCACCGACTAGCGGGAGGGCAAATGAGCAGTTCTTC.